The 32 T cell receptor beta chains given below trace back to one sample, sequenced in a study of blood T cell repertoires in COVID-19. The table came from immunoSEQ multiplex PCR; TCRdb's copy has only in-frame clones and leaves some out. Of 160,000 or so clones in the sample, around 80% were seen once. What was sequenced was peripheral blood. The receptor set was obtained from a woman between 50 and 59 years old with acute or convalescent COVID-19.

The chain uses TRBV5-8 and TRBJ1-6, with D perhaps matching TRBD1 (5 bases). Germline V CDR1 and CDR2: SGHTS, YDEGEE. The CDR3 is 15 residues long. V dropped 3 bases and J dropped 5 bases, with 12 bases sitting between them. CDR3: CASSWGGVNNSPLHF. The CDR3 DNA follows: TGTGCCAGCAGCTGGGGCGGCGTAAATAATTCACCCCTCCACTTT.

V and J are TRBV24-1 and TRBJ1-2; D is unresolved. Germline V gene lookup returns CDR1 KGHDR and CDR2 SFDVKD. The CDR3 consists of 12 residues. The germline V and J ends were trimmed by 4 bases and 7 bases, with 9 bases remaining between them. CDR3 sequence: CATSEYSGGYTF. The CDR3 DNA reads TGTGCCACCAGTGAATACTCGGGTGGCTACACCTTC.

V and J are TRBV10-2 and TRBJ2-5; D is unresolved. Trimming left V 7 bases short and J 2 bases short, with 11 bases between. Germline V gene sequence: CDR1 WSHSY, CDR2 SAAADI. The CDR3 spans 13 residues. Here the CDR3 DNA reads TGCGCCAGCACGGTATCCCTTCAAGAGACCCAGTACTTC. It yields the protein CASTVSLQETQYF.

CDR3 sequence (DNA): TGTGCCAGTAGCCCGGGACTTCTGAGCACAGATACGCAGTATTTT. Amino acid sequence: CASSPGLLSTDTQYF. The V gene is TRBV19, the J gene TRBJ2-3, with a tentative D call TRBD2 (6 bases). This CDR3 is 15 amino acids long. CDR1 and CDR2 from the germline V gene are LNHDA and SQIVND (reference sequence). Trimming shortened V by 6 bases and J by 0 bases, and 13 bases separated the two germline ends.

The genes are TRBV30 and TRBJ2-7, with 7 bases lining up with TRBD1. Germline V gene data show CDR1 as GTSNPN and CDR2 as SVGIG (reference sequence). This CDR3 region has 13 residues. The V gene end was trimmed by 5 bases and the J gene end by 0 bases; junction bases not matched to a gene: 4. In nucleotides, the CDR3 is TGTGCCTGGGGAACAGGGGTCTCCTACGAGCAGTACTTC. This translates into CAWGTGVSYEQYF.

This chain connects TRBV2 to TRBJ2-2; D may be TRBD2 (5 bases). This CDR3 contains 18 residues. Germline loops: CDR1 SNHLY, CDR2 FYNNEI. V dropped 2 bases and J dropped 3 bases, with 19 bases sitting between them. CDR3 amino acids: CASSESPISGLDTGELFF. As DNA, the CDR3 is TGTGCCAGCAGTGAATCCCCCATTTCGGGGTTAGACACCGGGGAGCTGTTTTTT.

This clone appeared a single time. This chain uses TRBV10-3 with TRBJ2-6, with 7 bases lining up with TRBD1. Germline assignment: CDR1 ENHRY and CDR2 SYGVKD. The CDR3 loop spans 16 amino acids. V was pared by 6 bases and J by 0 bases, with 5 bases of the junction left unmatched. The CDR3 reads CAISMGDSSGANVLTF. Here the CDR3 DNA reads TGTGCCATCAGCATGGGGGACAGCTCTGGGGCCAACGTCCTGACTTTC.

V and J are TRBV6-2 or TRBV6-3 and TRBJ2-5; maybe TRBD2 (6 bases). Germline lookup yields CDR1 MNHEY and CDR2 SVGEGT. The V gene lost 2 bases and the J gene lost 7 bases, with 11 bases spanning the gap. The CDR3 totals 13 residues. As DNA, the CDR3 is TGTGCCAGCAGTTACAGGGGAGGCGGGACCCAGTACTTC. Protein: CASSYRGGGTQYF.

The V and J genes are TRBV4-2 and TRBJ1-3, with D perhaps matching TRBD1 (5 bases). Germline values: CDR1 LGHNA, CDR2 YNFKEQ. The CDR3 consists of 15 residues. Deletions cut 2 bases from V and 0 bases from J, with 8 bases between. The CDR3 region is CASSQMDTSGNTIYF. The DNA for the CDR3 is TGTGCCAGCAGCCAAATGGACACCTCTGGAAACACCATATATTTT.

This sequence joins TRBV29-1 and TRBJ2-2, with 10 bases lining up with TRBD2. Trimming at V came to 0 bases and at J to 3 bases, leaving 7 bases not matched to a gene. CDR1 is SQVTM, CDR2 ANQGSEA, per germline. This CDR3 spans 17 amino acids. CDR3: CSVEDRGLASHTGELFF. CDR3 in DNA: TGCAGCGTTGAAGATAGGGGACTAGCGAGCCACACCGGGGAGCTGTTTTTT.

The chain uses TRBV10-3 and TRBJ2-2, with TRBD1 matching over 8 bases. V dropped 11 bases and J dropped 8; count of bases not matched to a gene: 10. CDR1 and CDR2 from the germline V gene are ENHRY and SYGVKD. This CDR3 is 13 amino acids long. CDR3 protein: CAAKTGDEGELFF. CDR3 bases: TGTGCCGCCAAGACAGGGGATGAGGGGGAGCTGTTTTTT.

The chain carries TRBV19 and TRBJ2-1; TRBD2 matches 8 bases. The trim removed 3 bases at V and 3 bases at J, leaving 10 bases unmatched. Looked up from germline, CDR1 is LNHDA and CDR2 is SQIVND (reference sequence). The CDR3 contains 17 residues. CDR3 DNA sequence: TGTGCCAGTAGTATGTGGGTCGTTACTAGCGGCTACAATGAGCAGTTCTTC. The encoded protein is CASSMWVVTSGYNEQFF.

The V and J genes are TRBV10-3 and TRBJ2-1; D possibly corresponds to TRBD2 (5 bases). Between the trimmed V and J ends, which lost 5 bases and 3 bases, there was a span of 8 bases. The CDR3 is 13 amino acids. Germline V gene data show CDR1 as ENHRY and CDR2 as SYGVKD. The CDR3 protein is CAISRTSYNEQFF. The CDR3 DNA sequence: TGTGCCATCAGTCGTACTAGCTACAATGAGCAGTTCTTC.

The J gene is TRBJ1-5, the V gene TRBV10-2; 7 nucleotides align to TRBD1. CDR1 is WSHSY and CDR2 is SAAADI in the germline V gene. The CDR3 sequence is 13 residues long. V lost 11 bases and J lost 5; bases outside the gene matches: 9. CDR3 loop: CAAGTAGDQPQHF. For the CDR3, the DNA is TGCGCCGCCGGGACAGCCGGGGATCAGCCCCAGCATTTT.

This clone was seen only a few times. The J gene is TRBJ1-5, the V gene TRBV5-4, with TRBD1 matching over 8 bases. Trimming removed 1 base from V and 3 bases from J; junction bases left unmatched: 3. The CDR3 has 15 amino acids. The V gene's germline CDR1 is SGHNT and CDR2 YYREEE (reference sequence). CDR3 coding DNA: TGTGCCAGCAGCTTGCTACAGGGGGACAATCAGCCCCAGCATTTT. Protein product: CASSLLQGDNQPQHF.

This rearrangement joins TRBV7-8 to TRBJ1-3; D unclear. The CDR3 sequence is 13 residues long. The germline CDR1 and CDR2 sequences are SGHVS and FQNEAQ. The CDR3 nucleotides read TGTGTCGCTGGAGAAAGCTCTGGAAACACCATATATTTT. Protein product: CVAGESSGNTIYF.

This clone was counted between two and nine times. This chain links TRBV18 with TRBJ2-1; 9 nucleotides line up with TRBD2. J lost 10 bases, V lost 0 bases, and 13 bases had no gene match. This CDR3 comprises 17 residues. CDR1 KGHSH and CDR2 LQKENI come from the germline V gene. CDR3 amino acids: CASSPPPIAGVLREQFF. The CDR3 DNA reads as TGTGCCAGCTCACCACCGCCTATAGCGGGAGTGCTACGGGAGCAGTTCTTC.

This rearrangement joins TRBV15 to TRBJ2-6, with D possibly matching TRBD1 (6 bases). V was cut by 4 bases and J by 0 bases, with 13 bases left in between. The CDR3 totals 17 residues. Germline lookup yields CDR1 LNHNV and CDR2 YYDKDF (reference sequence). CDR3 sequence (DNA): TGTGCCACCAGCAACGGGGACACCTACTCTGGGGCCAACGTCCTGACTTTC. Its protein is CATSNGDTYSGANVLTF.

The chain combines TRBV5-4 with TRBJ2-5; D may be TRBD2 (7 bases). V was pared by 3 bases and J by 2 bases, with 14 bases between. Looked up from germline, CDR1 is SGHNT and CDR2 is YYREEE (reference sequence). The CDR3 is 15 amino acids. CDR3 DNA: TGTGCCAGCAGCTCCTGGGGGGGCACACAAGAGACCCAGTACTTC. It encodes CASSSWGGTQETQYF.

The chain carries TRBV20-1 and TRBJ2-5; TRBD1 might be the D (6 bases). Trimming stripped 3 bases from V and 5 bases from J, with 13 bases between. Germline lookup yields CDR1 DFQATT and CDR2 SNEGSKA (reference sequence). There are 13 residues in the CDR3. The chain's CDR3 is CSASSQGLETQYF. DNA for the CDR3: TGCAGTGCTAGTTCCCAGGGGTTGGAGACCCAGTACTTC.

The chain links TRBV9 to TRBJ1-1; 7 bases line up with TRBD1. This CDR3 contains 17 residues. After removal of 3 bases from V and 0 bases from J, the junction contained 11 bases not matched to a gene. Germline V gene data show CDR1 as SGDLS and CDR2 as YYNGEE. The CDR3 DNA reads as TGTGCCAGCAGCGAGACACAGGGGCTAGGGATGAACACTGAAGCTTTCTTT. Its translation is CASSETQGLGMNTEAFF. Using reference TRBV9 and TRBJ1-1 for the parts outside the CDR3, the full variable domain is DSGVTQTPKHLITATGQRVTLRCSPRSGDLSVYWYQQSLDQGLQFLIQYYNGEERAKGNILERFSAQQFPDLHSELNLSSLELGDSALYFCASSETQGLGMNTEAFFGQGTRLTVV.

This sequence joins TRBV7-2 and TRBJ2-1, with D possibly being TRBD2 (6 bases). CDR1 is SGHTA and CDR2 is FQGNSA in the germline V gene. This CDR3 has 17 residues. V gave up 1 base and J gave up 4 bases, with 17 bases separating them. CDR3 loop: CASSLGFRGDLYNEQFF. The CDR3 DNA reads as TGTGCCAGCAGCTTAGGTTTCCGCGGGGACTTATACAATGAGCAGTTCTTC.

The table lists this clone with a count of one. The V and J genes are TRBV9 and TRBJ2-7; TRBD1 matches at 11 bases. This CDR3 region has 14 residues. The trim removed 0 bases at V and 6 bases at J, leaving 2 bases unmatched. The germline V gene has CDR1 SGDLS and CDR2 YYNGEE. Here the CDR3 reads CASSVEGQGGEQYF. CDR3 nucleotides: TGTGCCAGCAGCGTAGAGGGACAGGGGGGCGAGCAGTACTTC.

In this sample, this clone turned up many times. For the CDR3, the DNA is TGTGCCAGCAGTTCGACAAACCCGAATCAGCCCCAGCATTTT. Its translation is CASSSTNPNQPQHF. The chain combines TRBV27 with TRBJ1-5; D gene ambiguous. CDR3 length: 14 residues. Deletions cut 4 bases from V and 4 bases from J, with 11 bases between. CDR1 and CDR2 (germline): MNHEY, SMNVEV (reference sequence).

The V gene is TRBV12-3 or TRBV12-4, the J gene TRBJ1-2, with D uncertain. V gave up 5 bases and J gave up 2 bases, with 9 bases separating them. The CDR3 sequence is 13 residues long. For the CDR3, the DNA is TGTGCCAGCAGTGCCCACGGGAACTATGGCTACACCTTC. It is translated as CASSAHGNYGYTF.

This clone has only one observation. At one of its ends the junction is not consistent with the germline gene, which may arise from a read error. V and J are TRBV4-3 and TRBJ2-4; 10 positions match TRBD1. CDR3 length equals 13 residues. Germline V CDR1 and CDR2: LGHNA, YSLEER. The CDR3 spells CASSPDRGQGLDF. CDR3 DNA sequence: TGCGCCAGCAGCCCAGATAGGGGACAGGGGCTCGACTTC.

The chain has TRBV19 and TRBJ1-6; D uncertain. This CDR3 spans 19 amino acids. Germline lookup yields CDR1 LNHDA and CDR2 SQIVND (reference sequence). V was pared by 8 bases and J by 8 bases, with 31 bases between. The CDR3 DNA reads as TGTGCCAGTGAGACCCCCCGGACGCGGGCATACCGGTCGGATTCACCCCTCCACTTT. It translates to CASETPRTRAYRSDSPLHF.

The genes are TRBV27 and TRBJ2-3; 10 bases fit TRBD2. Germline V gene lookup returns CDR1 MNHEY and CDR2 SMNVEV (reference sequence). After removal of 6 bases from V and 6 bases from J, the junction contained 12 bases not matched to a gene. This CDR3 spans 16 amino acids. In DNA form, the CDR3 reads TGTGCCAGCAGACGTTTAGCGGGGGGAGCTGTTGATACGCAGTATTTT. This gives the protein CASRRLAGGAVDTQYF.

Here the CDR3 DNA reads TGTGCCAGCAGTTTTGGGACAGGGTTGGGGCATTTT. Its translation: CASSFGTGLGHF. The J gene is TRBJ1-5, the V gene TRBV6-2 or TRBV6-3, with TRBD1 identical over 9 bases. The germline V gene has CDR1 MNHEY and CDR2 SVGEGT. The length of the CDR3 is 12 residues. V gave up 4 bases and J gave up 15 bases; unmatched junction bases: 7.

The chain couples TRBV27 to TRBJ2-1; 8 bases line up with TRBD1. Germline V gene data show CDR1 as MNHEY and CDR2 as SMNVEV (reference sequence). V trimming: 5 bases; J trimming: 4 bases; junction bases outside the gene matches: 7. The CDR3 covers 15 residues. CDR3 in amino acids: CASSVGQGRYNEQFF. DNA of the CDR3: TGTGCCAGCAGTGTCGGACAGGGTCGGTACAATGAGCAGTTCTTC.

The J gene is TRBJ1-2, the V gene TRBV29-1, with TRBD1 matching over 8 bases. Trimming cost V 5 bases and J 7 bases; bases outside gene matches: 9. Germline CDR1 SQVTM, CDR2 ANQGSEA. This CDR3 contains 13 residues. The CDR3 bases are TGCAGCGTTTTGACAGGGGCGTCGGTTGGCTACACCTTC. This encodes CSVLTGASVGYTF.

The chain links TRBV29-1 to TRBJ2-7, with a tentative D call TRBD2 (5 bases). Germline V gives CDR1 SQVTM, CDR2 ANQGSEA. CDR3 size: 13 residues. Deletions cut 4 bases from V and 0 bases from J, with 10 bases between. The CDR3 DNA reads TGCAGCGTTGCCCAAACTAGCTCCTACGAGCAGTACTTC. It encodes CSVAQTSSYEQYF.